The rows below give T cell receptor beta chains drawn from one sample of a study of preoperative IRX-2 immunotherapy in early breast cancer. Only in-frame clones appear in the TCRdb table, and some are missing; sequencing was by immunoSEQ multiplex PCR. The data show fewer than 30,000 clones, roughly 90% seen once. This specimen was acquired from a patient treated with IRX-2 immunotherapy. All receptors come from a human donor with breast cancer. Both conserved end residues are part of each CDR3. A D gene is named only where the DNA matches it firmly. Size values are once, few and many counts, or a class for expanded clones, and some rows have none.

TRBD2	TRBV13	.	TRBJ2-5	CASSFFTSGSGETQYF	TGTGCCAGCAGCTTCTTTACTAGCGGGAGTGGAGAGACCCAGTACTTC
.	TRBV5-1	once	TRBJ2-2	CASRAGTTTGELFF	TGCGCCAGTAGAGCCGGAACTACTACCGGGGAGCTGTTTTTT
TRBD1	TRBV11-3	.	TRBJ2-1	CASSLRQGANEQFF	TGTGCCAGCAGCTTACGACAGGGGGCAAATGAGCAGTTCTTC
.	TRBV28	.	TRBJ2-3	CASSPQGADTQYF	TGTGCCAGCAGTCCCCAAGGGGCGGATACGCAGTATTTT
.	TRBV7-8	.	TRBJ2-3	CASSLEFRTDTQYF	TGTGCCAGCAGCTTAGAGTTCCGGACAGATACGCAGTATTTT
.	TRBV10-1	few	TRBJ1-5	CASREGQPQHF	TGCGCCAGCCGAGAAGGACAGCCCCAGCATTTT
.	TRBV7-5	.	TRBJ1-4	CARSPLQGSEKLFF	TGTGCCAGAAGCCCTCTCCAGGGAAGTGAAAAACTGTTTTTT
.	TRBV5-4	.	TRBJ2-3	CASSLSETEIDTQYF	TGTGCCAGCAGCCTATCGGAGACAGAAATAGATACGCAGTATTTT
.	TRBV28	.	TRBJ1-2	CASSFIRVNYGYTF	TGTGCCAGCAGTTTTATTCGGGTGAACTATGGCTACACCTTC
.	TRBV2	.	TRBJ1-6	CASSEQGRNSPLHF	TGTGCCAGCAGTGAACAGGGTAGGAATTCACCCCTCCACTTT
.	TRBV20-1	.	TRBJ2-4	CSAPVGDIQYF	TGCAGTGCCCCGGTAGGGGACATTCAGTACTTC
TRBD1	TRBV4-1	.	TRBJ1-1	CASSQEGTGLFLGSTEAFF	TGCGCCAGCAGCCAAGAAGGGACAGGGTTATTTCTTGGGAGCACTGAAGCTTTCTTT
.	TRBV19	.	TRBJ1-1	CASRKMIPGRATEAFF	TGTGCCAGTAGAAAAATGATCCCAGGGAGGGCCACTGAAGCTTTCTTT
TRBD1	TRBV5-1	.	TRBJ2-7	CASSPGQVPYEQYF	TGCGCCAGCAGCCCAGGACAGGTTCCCTACGAGCAGTACTTC
TRBD1	TRBV28	few	TRBJ1-1	CAWGSQGAKAFF	TGTGCCTGGGGGTCTCAGGGGGCTAAAGCTTTCTTT
TRBD2	TRBV27	.	TRBJ2-5	CASSFRLAGEETQYF	TGTGCCAGCAGTTTTCGACTAGCGGGAGAAGAGACCCAGTACTTC
TRBD1	TRBV19	.	TRBJ2-5	CASRQGAYETQYF	TGTGCCAGCAGACAGGGGGCGTATGAGACCCAGTACTTC
.	TRBV5-1	.	TRBJ2-5	CASAQGLETQYF	TGCGCCAGCGCCCAGGGTTTGGAGACCCAGTACTTC
.	TRBV7-9	once	TRBJ1-2	CASTREDYGYTF	TGTGCCAGCACCCGGGAGGACTATGGCTACACCTTC
.	TRBV7-2	.	TRBJ1-2	CASSSMYGFQGYTF	TGTGCCAGCAGCTCTATGTACGGTTTTCAAGGCTACACCTTC
.	TRBV10-3	.	TRBJ2-5	CAISAGLETQYF	TGTGCCATCAGTGCTGGGCTGGAGACCCAGTACTTC
TRBD2	TRBV18	.	TRBJ2-7	CASSPLTSGPYEQYF	TGTGCCAGCTCACCCTTGACTAGCGGCCCCTACGAGCAGTACTTC
.	TRBV6-1	few	TRBJ1-1	CASFLGAKAAFF	TGTGCCAGCTTCTTGGGGGCCAAGGCGGCTTTCTTT
.	TRBV7-9	once	TRBJ2-1	CASSLGVAQNNEQFF	TGTGCCAGCAGCTTAGGGGTAGCGCAAAACAATGAGCAGTTCTTC
TRBD1	TRBV5-6	.	TRBJ2-7	CASSWTGARHEQYF	TGTGCCAGCAGCTGGACAGGGGCGCGCCACGAGCAGTACTTC
.	TRBV2	.	TRBJ2-1	CASSVFSYNEQFF	TGTGCCAGCAGTGTCTTTAGCTACAATGAGCAGTTCTTC
.	TRBV5-1	once	TRBJ2-7	CASSLGQSSYEQYF	TGCGCCAGCAGCTTGGGACAGAGCTCCTACGAGCAGTACTTC
TRBD1	TRBV7-2	.	TRBJ1-1	CASSPLQQGAEAFF	TGTGCCAGCAGCCCCCTCCAACAGGGGGCTGAAGCTTTCTTT
.	TRBV28	.	TRBJ1-5	CARLAEGRENQPQHF	TGTGCCAGATTAGCGGAGGGTAGGGAGAATCAGCCCCAGCATTTT
TRBD2	TRBV19	.	TRBJ2-3	CASSKSSGRTTDTQYF	TGTGCCAGTAGTAAATCCAGCGGGAGGACGACAGATACGCAGTATTTT
.	TRBV4-3	few	TRBJ1-1	CASSLGSNTEAFF	TGCGCCAGCAGCCTCGGGTCGAACACTGAAGCTTTCTTT
.	TRBV9	.	TRBJ2-3	CASSVRGDTQYF	TGTGCCAGCAGCGTCAGGGGCGATACGCAGTATTTT
.	TRBV11-3	.	TRBJ2-3	CASSSRLALKGTDTQYF	TGTGCCAGCAGCTCACGTCTAGCGCTAAAAGGCACAGATACGCAGTATTTT
.	TRBV10-2	.	TRBJ2-2	CASNVPGRMNTGELFF	TGCGCCAGCAACGTCCCGGGACGCATGAACACCGGGGAGCTGTTTTTT
TRBD2	TRBV27	few	TRBJ2-5	CASSRGLAGGVLLETQYF	TGTGCCAGCAGTCGGGGACTAGCGGGCGGGGTACTCTTGGAGACCCAGTACTTC
.	TRBV5-4	once	TRBJ1-1	CASSLVERSEAFF	TGTGCCAGCAGCTTGGTAGAGCGGAGTGAAGCTTTCTTT
TRBD1	TRBV2	.	TRBJ2-7	CASRGTGRDHEQYF	TGTGCCAGCAGAGGGACAGGGAGGGACCACGAGCAGTACTTC
TRBD1	TRBV6-5	few	TRBJ1-6	CASRSDRGGSPLHF	TGTGCCAGCAGATCCGACAGGGGCGGGTCACCCCTCCACTTT
TRBD1	TRBV2	.	TRBJ2-5	CASRQGEETQYF	TGTGCCAGCAGGCAGGGGGAAGAGACCCAGTACTTC
.	TRBV2	once	TRBJ1-1	CASSLQGNTEAFF	TGTGCCAGCAGTTTGCAGGGGAACACTGAAGCTTTCTTT
TRBD1	TRBV5-1	.	TRBJ1-2	CASSHGQEGNYGYTF	TGCGCCAGCAGCCACGGACAGGAGGGTAACTATGGCTACACCTTC
.	TRBV4-1	.	TRBJ1-2	CASSQDRYGYGYTF	TGCGCCAGCAGCCAAGACCGATATGGCTATGGCTACACCTTC
TRBD2	TRBV27	.	TRBJ2-7	CASSWGSGSHEQYF	TGTGCCAGCAGTTGGGGTAGCGGGAGCCACGAGCAGTACTTC
.	TRBV5-1	once	TRBJ2-1	CASSLFISRRTLGYNEQFF	TGCGCCAGCAGCTTGTTCATCTCTAGACGGACTCTGGGGTACAATGAGCAGTTCTTC
.	TRBV5-1	.	TRBJ2-2	CASSLVPVANTGELFF	TGCGCCAGCAGCTTGGTCCCCGTTGCGAACACCGGGGAGCTGTTTTTT
.	TRBV19	.	TRBJ2-6	CASSRPSFGANVLTF	TGTGCCAGTAGTCGCCCGTCTTTTGGGGCCAACGTCCTGACTTTC
TRBD1	TRBV11-2	.	TRBJ1-3	CASSPRGQGASGNTIYF	TGTGCCAGCAGCCCTCGCGGGCAGGGGGCTTCTGGAAACACCATATATTTT
TRBD2	TRBV5-1	once	TRBJ2-5	CASSSAGWIQETQYF	TGCGCCAGCAGCTCAGCGGGGTGGATCCAAGAGACCCAGTACTTC
TRBD1	TRBV7-6	.	TRBJ1-3	CASSVDRGPGNTIYF	TGTGCCAGCAGCGTAGACAGGGGGCCCGGAAACACCATATATTTT
.	TRBV7-9	.	TRBJ2-5	CASSLLGQETQYF	TGTGCCAGCAGCTTATTAGGGCAAGAGACCCAGTACTTC
.	TRBV7-8	.	TRBJ2-6	CASTPSEGVPSGANVLTF	TGTGCCAGCACGCCCTCAGAAGGGGTTCCTTCTGGGGCCAACGTCCTGACTTTC